Shown below are 3 T cell receptor beta chains from a single sample sequenced in a study of cytotoxic CD8 clonotypes in ibrutinib-treated CLL. Using immunoSEQ multiplex PCR, the repertoire was profiled, and TCRdb retains in-frame clones only, with some absent. The sample carries a few thousand clones, around 86% recorded once. The specimen was PBMCs, collected before ibrutinib treatment. The receptors derive from a human donor with chronic lymphocytic leukemia.

The J gene is TRBJ1-4, the V gene TRBV7-9; D gene uncertain. Germline values: CDR1 SEHNR, CDR2 FQNEAQ (reference sequence). The V end lost 1 base, the J end lost 0 bases, and 6 bases lay between the germline ends. This CDR3 is built from 15 residues. CDR3 loop: CASSLEAATNEKLFF. Here the CDR3 DNA reads TGTGCCAGCAGCTTAGAGGCAGCAACTAATGAAAAACTGTTTTTT. Looking up the rest from reference TRBV7-9 and TRBJ1-4 gives the full variable domain: DTGVSQNPRHKITKRGQNVTFRCDPISEHNRLYWYRQTLGQGPEFLTYFQNEAQLEKSRLLSDRFSAERPKGSFSTLEIQRTEQGDSAMYLCASSLEAATNEKLFFGSGTQLSVL.

Written as DNA, the CDR3 is TGTGCCAGCAGCGCTCTAGGACAGGGTAATGAGCAGTTCTTC. Translating gives CASSALGQGNEQFF. V is TRBV9 and J is TRBJ2-1; TRBD1 aligns across 8 bases. This CDR3 comprises 14 residues. CDR1 is SGDLS and CDR2 is YYNGEE in the germline V gene. With 3 bases clipped from V and 7 bases from J, the junction kept 6 bases outside the gene matches.

V and J are TRBV6-5 and TRBJ2-3; the D gene could be TRBD1 or TRBD2 (5 bases each). CDR3 length: 13 amino acids. V was clipped by 7 bases and J by 1 base, with 9 bases between them. Germline CDR1 MNHEY, CDR2 SVGAGI. This chain's CDR3 is CASTEGRTDTQYF. The CDR3 bases are TGTGCCAGCACCGAGGGGCGCACAGATACGCAGTATTTT.